The clone carrying this T cell receptor (beta chain) came up a few times. TCRdb recomputed calls from the 5' RACE reads with MiXCR, one row per CDR3 protein. The sample carries about 96,000 distinct CDR3 sequences, around 9.8% recorded once. The germline V and J ends were trimmed by 2 bases and 2 bases, with 12 bases remaining between them. CDR3 length equals 15 residues. Germline V lookup: CDR1 SGDLS, CDR2 YYNGEE. The sample is drawn from a study of T cells after yellow fever vaccination. Across the study: With SMART-Seq v4 Ultra Low Input, the fractions containing low cell numbers were prepared. Study conclusions and caveats: The booster saw the reappearance of most primary-vaccination clones (approximately 97% CD4, 88% CD8). It was the secondary response that reached its peak faster, day 5 versus 15, but it was weaker. Highly abundant clonotypes carried over from the bulk population could end up in FACS-sorted repertoires as contaminants.

This receptor was obtained from a man aged 18 to 30 who received the YFV17D yellow fever vaccine. The chain combines TRBV9 with TRBJ2-3, with D perhaps TRBD1 (6 bases). The specimen comprised CD8+ T cells not binding an NS4B(214-222) dextramer, sorted from PBMCs, sampled roughly 14 days after the first yellow fever vaccination. DNA for the CDR3: TGTGCCAGCAGCGTGGGGGACAAACTCACAGATACGCAGTATTTT. Translation gives CASSVGDKLTDTQYF. The complete variable domain, with remaining parts taken from reference TRBV9 and TRBJ2-3, reads DSGVTQTPKHLITATGQRVTLRCSPRSGDLSVYWYQQSLDQGLQFLIQYYNGEERAKGNILERFSAQQFPDLHSELNLSSLELGDSALYFCASSVGDKLTDTQYFGPGTRLTVL.